Listed below are T cell receptor beta chains from one sample, sequenced in a study of immune heterogeneity within non-small cell lung tumors. From the multiplex PCR reads, TCRdb called clonotypes with MiXCR, one entry per CDR3 protein. The repertoire holds over 25,000 distinct CDR3 sequences, with around 28% as singletons. The sample was lung tumor tissue. These receptors were taken from a middle-aged man with non-small cell lung cancer. The CDR3 runs from the conserved cysteine through the conserved F or W. A D gene is named only where the DNA matches it firmly. Clone size is not always given. Where it is, it says once, few, many or a class for expanded clones.

j_call	d_call	v_call	clone_size	cdr3_aa	cdr3_nt
TRBJ2-1	TRBD2	TRBV13	NA	CASSVGLAGVKNEQFF	TGTGCCAGCAGCGTGGGACTAGCGGGAGTCAAGAATGAGCAGTTCTTC
TRBJ2-7	NA	TRBV2	NA	CASSEVVSPPREQCF	TGTGCCAGCAGTGAAGTGGTCTCTCCGCCGCGCGAGCAGTGCTTC
TRBJ2-1	TRBD2	TRBV7-2	NA	CASSLGRVASGRSYNEQFF	TGTGCCAGCAGCTTAGGTCGGGTGGCTAGCGGACGCTCCTACAATGAGCAGTTCTTC
TRBJ1-3	NA	TRBV30	many	CAWSVLGQIGNTIYF	TGTGCCTGGAGTGTTCTTGGGCAGATAGGAAACACCATATATTTT
TRBJ2-1	TRBD1	TRBV19	many	CASRNAGTGGRNEQFF	TGTGCCAGTAGGAACGCCGGGACAGGGGGGAGGAATGAGCAGTTCTTC
TRBJ1-4	NA	TRBV27	many	CASSLQGRNEKLFF	TGTGCCAGCAGCCTTCAGGGCCGAAATGAAAAACTGTTTTTT
TRBJ2-6	NA	TRBV4-1	NA	CASSPVDTTSGANVLTF	TGCGCCAGCAGCCCCGTCGACACAACCTCTGGGGCCAACGTCCTGACTTTC
TRBJ1-5	TRBD1	TRBV19	NA	CASSIRTGKQPQHF	TGTGCCAGTAGTATAAGGACAGGGAAACAGCCCCAGCATTTT
TRBJ2-1	NA	TRBV30	NA	CAWSSQGRSGQFF	TGTGCCTGGAGTTCACAGGGAAGGAGTGGACAGTTCTTC
TRBJ1-6	NA	TRBV5-1	few	CASSLGSSSYNSPLHF	TGCGCCAGCAGCTTGGGGTCTAGCTCCTATAATTCACCCCTCCACTTT
TRBJ2-2	NA	TRBV10-3	few	CATHLATGELFF	TGTGCCACCCACCTAGCTACCGGGGAGCTGTTTTTT
TRBJ2-6	TRBD1	TRBV20-1	NA	CSALRGRRAGANVLTF	TGCAGTGCGCTTAGGGGGCGTAGAGCTGGGGCCAACGTCCTGACTTTC
TRBJ2-1	TRBD2	TRBV20-1	few	CSARDLLAGVEQFF	TGCAGTGCTAGAGATCTACTAGCGGGAGTTGAGCAGTTCTTC
TRBJ2-1	TRBD1	TRBV2	medium-sized	CASTGTGDYNEQFF	TGTGCCAGCACCGGGACAGGGGACTACAATGAGCAGTTCTTC
TRBJ2-7	NA	TRBV2	medium-sized	CASTESSYEQYF	TGTGCCAGCACTGAGAGCTCCTACGAGCAGTACTTC
TRBJ2-5	TRBD2	TRBV3-1	NA	CASSLGTSGEGETQYF	TGTGCCAGCAGCCTGGGGACTAGCGGGGAGGGTGAGACCCAGTACTTC
TRBJ2-1	NA	TRBV6-1	NA	CASSEPKGKQFF	TGTGCCAGCAGTGAACCCAAGGGGAAGCAGTTCTTC
TRBJ2-7	NA	TRBV11-2	medium-sized	CASSLLYEQYF	TGTGCCAGCAGCTTACTCTACGAGCAGTACTTC
TRBJ2-7	NA	TRBV20-1	many	CSVVGAYEQYF	TGCAGTGTAGTGGGGGCCTACGAGCAGTACTTC
TRBJ1-5	TRBD1	TRBV27	many	CASSRAGGIGNQPQHF	TGTGCCAGCAGTAGGGCAGGGGGCATAGGCAATCAGCCCCAGCATTTT
TRBJ1-3	NA	TRBV5-6	NA	CASSRNWGNTIYF	TGTGCCAGCAGCCGTAATTGGGGAAACACCATATATTTT
TRBJ1-1	NA	TRBV11-2	few	CASSLDRNTEAFF	TGTGCCAGCAGCTTAGACAGGAACACTGAAGCTTTCTTT
TRBJ1-2	NA	TRBV18	NA	CASSPDGDSTSYGYTF	TGTGCCAGCTCACCAGATGGGGACTCCACGTCCTATGGCTACACCTTC
TRBJ1-1	NA	TRBV20-1	few	CSARTSTGNTEAFF	TGCAGTGCTAGAACCTCAACAGGGAACACTGAAGCTTTCTTT
TRBJ2-3	TRBD2	TRBV20-1	few	CSAKGSGSWTDTQYF	TGCAGTGCGAAAGGGAGCGGGAGTTGGACAGATACGCAGTATTTT
TRBJ2-1	NA	TRBV20-1	NA	CSASGSSYNEQFF	TGCAGTGCTAGCGGGAGCTCCTACAATGAGCAGTTCTTC
TRBJ2-7	NA	TRBV4-1	NA	CASSHSTVDYKQYF	TGCGCCAGCAGCCACTCGACAGTGGACTACAAGCAGTACTTC
TRBJ2-7	TRBD2	TRBV6-1	many	CASGGNSGTYEQYF	TGTGCCAGCGGCGGTAATAGCGGGACCTACGAGCAGTACTTC
TRBJ2-5	TRBD2	TRBV5-1	few	CASSSGGGETQYF	TGCGCCAGCAGCTCTGGGGGGGGAGAGACCCAGTACTTC
TRBJ2-3	NA	TRBV4-3	NA	CASSQRASSTDTQYF	TGCGCCAGCAGCCAACGGGCATCTAGCACAGATACGCAGTATTTT
TRBJ2-1	TRBD2	TRBV7-9	few	CASSPRGLASNEQFF	TGTGCCAGCAGCCCCCGGGGACTAGCCTCGAATGAGCAGTTCTTC
TRBJ2-3	TRBD2	TRBV6-2/TRBV6-3	NA	CASSYSPGGRGGDTQYF	TGTGCCAGCAGTTACTCGCCCGGCGGGAGGGGGGGGGATACGCAGTATTTT
TRBJ2-7	NA	TRBV7-8	NA	CASSFIRYGQYF	TGTGCCAGCAGCTTCATCCGCTACGGGCAGTACTTC
TRBJ1-4	TRBD1	TRBV9	NA	CASSRQGGPEEKLFF	TGTGCCAGCAGTAGACAGGGGGGGCCGGAGGAAAAACTGTTTTTT
TRBJ2-3	NA	TRBV4-2	NA	CASSQDFLAGISTDTEYF	TGTGCCAGCAGCCAAGATTTTTTGGCGGGGATAAGCACAGATACGGAGTATTTT
TRBJ2-1	NA	TRBV18	NA	CASSLLKGGGYNEQFF	TGTGCCAGCTCACTTCTAAAGGGAGGGGGCTACAATGAGCAGTTCTTC
TRBJ2-5	NA	TRBV19	NA	CASSMWGRETQYF	TGTGCCAGTAGTATGTGGGGGCGGGAGACCCAGTACTTC
TRBJ1-1	TRBD1	TRBV6-1	NA	CPSSDRAWNTEAFF	TGTCCCAGCAGTGACAGGGCCTGGAACACTGAAGCTTTCTTT
TRBJ2-3	NA	TRBV5-1	NA	CASSLASTDTQYF	TGCGCCAGCAGCTTGGCTAGCACAGATACGCAGTATTTT
TRBJ2-3	TRBD2	TRBV6-1	few	CASSSVLADTDTQYF	TGTGCCAGCAGTTCCGTTCTAGCGGACACAGATACGCAGTATTTT
TRBJ2-7	NA	TRBV6-1	NA	CASSRRIACRSYEQYF	TGTGCCAGCAGCCGCCGAATAGCGTGCCGCTCCTACGAGCAGTACTTC
TRBJ2-1	TRBD2	TRBV11-2	NA	CARSRGLAGAYEQFF	TGTGCCAGAAGCCGAGGACTAGCGGGAGCATATGAGCAGTTCTTC